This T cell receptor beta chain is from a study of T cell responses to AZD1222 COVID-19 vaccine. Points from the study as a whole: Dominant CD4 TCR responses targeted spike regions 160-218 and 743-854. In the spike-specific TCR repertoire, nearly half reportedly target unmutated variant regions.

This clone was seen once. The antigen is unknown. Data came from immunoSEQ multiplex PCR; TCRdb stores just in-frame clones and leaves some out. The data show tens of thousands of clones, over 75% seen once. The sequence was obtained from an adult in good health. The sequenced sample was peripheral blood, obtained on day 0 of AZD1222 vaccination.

The CDR3 loop reads CASSVGNLNTEAFF. For the CDR3, the DNA is TGTGCCAGCAGCGTAGGTAATTTGAACACTGAAGCTTTCTTT. This chain joins TRBV9 and TRBJ1-1, with unresolved D. Germline CDR1 reads SGDLS; CDR2 reads YYNGEE. This CDR3 region has 14 residues. Trimming removed 0 bases at V and 0 bases at J, with 6 bases between.